The source of this T cell receptor beta chain is a study of blood T cell repertoires in COVID-19. The CDR3 runs to 16 residues. Germline lookup yields CDR1 LGHNA and CDR2 YSLEER. The V and J ends lost 3 bases and 2 bases, in that order; junction bases with no gene match: 4. Per the authors' pipeline: Reference gene primer amplification in the assay estimated nucleated cell counts. The method was immunoSEQ multiplex PCR; TCRdb's version includes in-frame clones alone and lacks a portion of them. For V, J and clone size, that table is used; D and trimming come from the DNA. Of some 150,000 clones in the sample, roughly 87% are singletons; the top ten hold around 4%.

Specimen: peripheral blood. The rearrangement links TRBV4-3 to TRBJ1-2, with TRBD1 matching 12 bases. The source is a woman in her fifties or sixties who had recovered from COVID-19. DNA of the CDR3: TGCGCCAGCAGCCAGGGACAGGGGGCCCTGAACTATGGCTACACCTTC. This encodes CASSQGQGALNYGYTF.